Shown below are 5 T cell receptor beta chains from a single sample sequenced in a study of blood T cell repertoires in COVID-19 (TCRdb year 2020). Preparation of the library involved the immunoSEQ multiplex PCR assay. The clones in this table, taken by TCRdb from immuneACCESS, are in-frame only. Not every clone is retained; where verified, under half of the shortfall comes from an unresolved V gene, and the cause of the rest is unknown. Present in this sample are 85,000 to 95,000 clones, around 87% of which were seen just once. Around 7% of the sample is held by the ten biggest clonotypes. Sequenced sample: peripheral blood. These receptors all come from a human donor with acute or convalescent COVID-19. The donor label of this sample is uncertain.

The chain combines TRBV28 with TRBJ1-5, with D tentatively TRBD1 (5 bases). The CDR3 loop spans 14 amino acids. CDR1 is MDHEN, CDR2 SYDVKM, per germline. Trimming removed 5 bases from V and 0 bases from J, with 8 bases in between. The CDR3 sequence is CASSPGGSNQPQHF. For the CDR3, the DNA is TGTGCCAGCAGTCCCGGGGGTAGCAATCAGCCCCAGCATTTT.

In this sample, this clone turned up once. The rearrangement joins TRBV5-1 to TRBJ2-7; 12 nucleotides line up with TRBD1. This CDR3 comprises 14 residues. The trim removed 4 bases at V and 6 bases at J, leaving 5 bases unmatched. Germline CDR1 SGHRS, CDR2 YFSETQ. The chain's CDR3 is CASSVGQGAGEQYF. CDR3 nucleotide sequence: TGCGCCAGCAGCGTGGGACAGGGGGCAGGCGAGCAGTACTTC.

This clone was seen only a few times. Its ends do not fully match the called genes, so a read error is possible. This sequence joins TRBV29-1 and TRBJ1-1; D not resolved. There are 12 residues in the CDR3. CDR1 is SQVTM and CDR2 is ANQGSEA in the germline V gene. In DNA form, the CDR3 reads TGCAGCGTCGCTATGGGCTTTGGTGTCGTGATCTTT. The encoded protein is CSVAMGFGVVIF. The full variable domain, in which reference TRBV29-1 and TRBJ1-1 provide the parts outside the CDR3, is SAVISQKPSRDICQRGTSLTIQCQVDSQVTMMFWYRQQPGQSLTLIATANQGSEATYESGFVIDKFPISRPNLTFSTLTVSNMSPEDSSIYLCSVAMGFGVVIFGQGTRLTVV.

CDR3: CASSSGQGREQYF. The CDR3 coding sequence is TGTGCCAGCAGCTCCGGACAGGGACGCGAGCAGTACTTC. The rearrangement links TRBV7-9 to TRBJ2-7, with 8 bases fitting TRBD1. Germline trimming cut 4 bases from V and 6 bases from J; bases unmatched to any gene: 5. This CDR3 is built from 13 residues. Germline loops: CDR1 SEHNR, CDR2 FQNEAQ (reference sequence).

The chain combines TRBV21-1 with TRBJ2-7; whether TRBD2, the table's D call, matches the DNA was not checked. TRBV21-1 is reported as a pseudogene. The CDR3 loop spans 13 amino acids. In DNA form, the CDR3 reads TGTGCCAGCTCTACTAGCGGGAGATACGAGCAGTACTTC. It yields the protein CASSTSGRYEQYF.